A selection of T cell receptor beta chains follows, all from one sample in a study of T cell responses to AZD1222 COVID-19 vaccine. Clones were read by immunoSEQ multiplex PCR, and TCRdb kept only the in-frame ones, dropping some. The table lists 90,000 to 150,000 clones, about 86% of them singletons. The sample here was peripheral blood, taken on day 0 of AZD1222 vaccination. Receptor source: an adult in good health. The CDR3 runs from the conserved cysteine through the conserved F or W. Each record gives: J gene, clone size, V gene, CDR3 protein. Rows give clone size only sometimes, using once, few, many, or a class for an expanded clone.

j_call: TRBJ2-1
clone_size: .
v_call: TRBV19
cdr3_aa: CASNQREGYNEQFF

j_call: TRBJ1-5
clone_size: .
v_call: TRBV7-2
cdr3_aa: CASSLTQGGNQPQHF

j_call: TRBJ2-1
clone_size: .
v_call: TRBV14
cdr3_aa: CASSPGGTSGLSYNEQFF

j_call: TRBJ1-1
clone_size: .
v_call: TRBV25-1
cdr3_aa: CASSAGQVNTEAFF

j_call: TRBJ2-7
clone_size: many
v_call: TRBV6-5
cdr3_aa: CASNSGYEQYF

j_call: TRBJ2-2
clone_size: .
v_call: TRBV14
cdr3_aa: CASSQVAGELTGSAGELFF

j_call: TRBJ1-1
clone_size: .
v_call: TRBV7-9
cdr3_aa: CASSAYGDTEAFF

j_call: TRBJ1-1
clone_size: .
v_call: TRBV14
cdr3_aa: CASSRGTGLNTEAFF

j_call: TRBJ2-1
clone_size: .
v_call: TRBV14
cdr3_aa: CASSQVERTVTPYNEQFF

j_call: TRBJ2-4
clone_size: .
v_call: TRBV27
cdr3_aa: CASSSGLAKNIQYF

j_call: TRBJ1-2
clone_size: .
v_call: TRBV6-6
cdr3_aa: CASSKVTPHGYTF

j_call: TRBJ2-7
clone_size: .
v_call: TRBV28
cdr3_aa: CASSLDSSGEQYF

j_call: TRBJ2-3
clone_size: once
v_call: TRBV28
cdr3_aa: CASSLPASYTDTQYF

j_call: TRBJ2-2
clone_size: .
v_call: TRBV28
cdr3_aa: CASSYHGISYTGELFF

j_call: TRBJ2-5
clone_size: few
v_call: TRBV21-1
cdr3_aa: CASSPWGTSGTETQYF

j_call: TRBJ2-7
clone_size: once
v_call: TRBV2
cdr3_aa: CASSLTLGDYEQYF

j_call: TRBJ2-7
clone_size: .
v_call: TRBV6-6
cdr3_aa: CASSYSVLSYEQYF

j_call: TRBJ2-2
clone_size: once
v_call: TRBV19
cdr3_aa: CASQTKGVPNTGELFF

j_call: TRBJ2-5
clone_size: .
v_call: TRBV5-1
cdr3_aa: CASSLGTVETQYF

j_call: TRBJ2-7
clone_size: .
v_call: TRBV6-6
cdr3_aa: CASSTSGSSSSYEQYF

j_call: TRBJ2-5
clone_size: .
v_call: TRBV7-9
cdr3_aa: CASSLSRSGETQYF

j_call: TRBJ1-5
clone_size: .
v_call: TRBV18
cdr3_aa: CASSPSGNQPQHF